This T cell receptor (beta chain) was identified during a study of blood T cell repertoires in COVID-19. The overall study: Samples taken during acute and convalescent COVID-19 were collected in the United States, Italy and Spain. In each case, the material was cDNA or gDNA derived from T cells, B-cell-depleted T cells, or PBMCs.

This CDR3 has 15 amino acids. V was clipped by 4 bases and J by 0 bases, with 10 bases between them. Germline CDR1 reads SGHRS; CDR2 reads YFSETQ. How the authors handled the data: Nucleated cell counts were estimated from reference gene primer amplification. Here immunoSEQ multiplex PCR was the method, and the copy in TCRdb shows in-frame clones only, minus some. Clone size and V and J calls were adopted from that table, with D and trimming inferred from the DNA. The sample has some 180,000 clones, over 80% seen once. The rearrangement links TRBV5-1 to TRBJ1-4; D might be TRBD1 (5 bases). The sequence derives from a woman between 40 and 50 years old with COVID-19, enrolled during active disease. The sample comprised peripheral blood. The CDR3 DNA reads as TGCGCCAGCAGCCAAGCGGGGGCAACTAATGAAAAACTGTTTTTT. This encodes CASSQAGATNEKLFF.